These 7 T cell receptor beta chains originate from one sample sequenced in a study of beta chain features in type 1 diabetes. Every bit of the isolated RNA underwent reverse transcription, so sequencing read expressed TCRB transcripts. Libraries were prepared by immunoSEQ multiplex PCR; TCRdb keeps only in-frame clonotypes and omits some of them. The sample records approximately 470,000 clones, about 30% being singletons. Specimen: naive CD4+ T cells from blood. The receptors derive from a man aged 18 to 30 in good health.

The rearrangement uses TRBV9 and TRBJ2-3; possibly TRBD1 or TRBD2 for D (5 bases each). The CDR3 loop spans 15 amino acids. Trimming took off 3 bases at V and 3 bases at J, with 14 bases between the two ends. CDR1 is SGDLS and CDR2 is YYNGEE in the germline V gene. This CDR3 reads CASSAGRSGTDTQYF. The CDR3 nucleotides are TGTGCCAGCAGCGCGGGACGATCGGGAACAGATACGCAGTATTTT.

This clone has a handful of counts. The CDR3, as DNA: TGTGCCAGCAGTTACTCAGGCCTAGCGGGCGGAGATACGCAGTATTTT. This gives the protein CASSYSGLAGGDTQYF. This rearrangement joins TRBV6-5 to TRBJ2-3; TRBD2 aligns across 8 bases. CDR3 size: 16 residues. In germline, CDR1 is MNHEY, CDR2 SVGAGI. Trimming at V came to 0 bases and at J to 5 bases, leaving 7 bases not matched to a gene.

This clone was detected a few times. The V call is TRBV29-1, the J call TRBJ2-1; 14 bases agree with TRBD2. J gave up 4 bases and V 6 bases, and 2 bases lay outside the gene matches. This CDR3 is built from 14 residues. Germline-derived CDR1 and CDR2 are SQVTM and ANQGSEA. The CDR3 protein is CSVGLAGVYNEQFF. The CDR3 DNA reads TGCAGCGTGGGACTAGCGGGAGTGTACAATGAGCAGTTCTTC.

The chain recombines TRBV4-2 with TRBJ2-3, with 9 nucleotides matching TRBD2. Trimming removed 1 base from V and 6 bases from J; junction bases left unmatched: 8. Germline lookup yields CDR1 LGHNA and CDR2 YNFKEQ. CDR3 length: 16 residues. CDR3 loop: CASSQGLAETSDTQYF. CDR3 DNA sequence: TGTGCCAGCAGCCAAGGACTAGCGGAGACGTCGGATACGCAGTATTTT.

The chain is built from TRBV30 and TRBJ1-2; D gene uncertain. V was trimmed by 3 bases and J by 0 bases, leaving 5 bases between them. This CDR3 is built from 12 residues. Germline V gene lookup returns CDR1 GTSNPN and CDR2 SVGIG (reference sequence). For the CDR3, the DNA is TGTGCCTGGAGGGCGGCTAACTATGGCTACACCTTC. It codes for CAWRAANYGYTF.

The chain combines TRBV30 with TRBJ1-1; 7 bases line up with TRBD1. Germline V CDR1 and CDR2: GTSNPN, SVGIG (reference sequence). V shed 3 bases and J 5 bases; nucleotides not matched to a gene: 6. This CDR3 spans 13 amino acids. The DNA of the CDR3 is TGTGCCTGGAGAGTTACAGGGGTGACTGAAGCTTTCTTT. Protein sequence: CAWRVTGVTEAFF. Supplemented by reference TRBV30 and TRBJ1-1, the full variable domain reads SQTIHQWPATLVQPVGSPLSLECTVEGTSNPNLYWYRQAAGRGLQLLFYSVGIGQISSEVPQNLSASRPQDRQFILSSKKLLLSDSGFYLCAWRVTGVTEAFFGQGTRLTVV.

Only a few counts were recorded for this clone. The V and J genes are TRBV18 and TRBJ2-7; no firm D call. V was clipped by 3 bases and J by 3 bases, with 12 bases between them. The CDR3 loop spans 14 amino acids. Per the germline V gene, CDR1 is KGHSH and CDR2 is LQKENI. The CDR3 coding sequence is TGTGCCAGCTCACCGGTTTCCGGTTTCTACGAGCAGTACTTC. Translation gives CASSPVSGFYEQYF.